The entry that follows covers one TCR beta chain sequence. TCRdb's copy holds only in-frame clones and misses some; the assay was immunoSEQ multiplex PCR. The sample consists of approximately 49,000 clones, 80% to 95% of them appearing once. This specimen belongs to a study of T cell changes during pregnancy in multiple sclerosis. Germline V CDR1 and CDR2: WSHSY, SAAADI. V was trimmed by 0 bases and J by 4 bases, leaving 12 bases between them. The CDR3 is 15 residues long. V and J are TRBV10-2 and TRBJ1-2; weak D call: TRBD1 (5 bases). The specimen was peripheral blood, collected after pregnancy. This TCR derives from a female donor with multiple sclerosis, enrolled in a pregnancy study. Written as DNA, the CDR3 is TGCGCCAGCAGTGAGTCGATATACGACAGCTATGGCTACACCTTC. This sequence encodes CASSESIYDSYGYTF.